This T cell receptor (beta chain) comes out of a study of blood T cells in healthy people across ages. This clonotype was seen only a few times. The antigen is unknown. Study findings and constraints: Whereas aged donors had fewer naive CD4+ cells, long-lived donors had more of them and higher diversity.

Combining a sample-barcoded 5' primer with a J-beta primer mix, a second PCR ran for roughly 7 to 12 cycles. TCRdb analysed the 5' RACE reads with MiXCR anew, one entry per CDR3 protein. The sample lists roughly 1.4 million distinct CDR3 sequences, almost 60% occurring once. Germline assignment: CDR1 SNHLY and CDR2 FYNNEI. V was cut by 8 bases and J by 2 bases, with 24 bases left in between. The CDR3 loop spans 17 amino acids. The chain carries TRBV2 and TRBJ1-2; perhaps TRBD1 as D (5 bases). The sequenced material came from blood. The TCR was taken from a young man in good health. The CDR3 region is CASGWVLGGGGNYGYTF. The CDR3 bases are TGTGCCAGCGGTTGGGTCCTAGGAGGTGGGGGGAACTATGGCTACACCTTC.